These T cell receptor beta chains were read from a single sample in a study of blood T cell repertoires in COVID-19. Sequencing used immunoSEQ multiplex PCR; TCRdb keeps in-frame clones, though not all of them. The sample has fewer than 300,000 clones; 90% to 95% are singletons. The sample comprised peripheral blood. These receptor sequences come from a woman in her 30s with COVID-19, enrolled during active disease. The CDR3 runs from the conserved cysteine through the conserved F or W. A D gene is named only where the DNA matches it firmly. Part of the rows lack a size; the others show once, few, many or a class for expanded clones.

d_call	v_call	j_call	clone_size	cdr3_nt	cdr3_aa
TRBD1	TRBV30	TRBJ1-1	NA	TGTGCCTCCGACAGGGTGAACACTGAAGCTTTCTTT	CASDRVNTEAFF
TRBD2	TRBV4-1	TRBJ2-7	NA	TGCGCCAGCAGCCAAGGGGGACTAGCGGGAGGGCGTCGGGCCGAGCAGTACTTC	CASSQGGLAGGRRAEQYF
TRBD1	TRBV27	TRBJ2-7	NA	TGTGCCAGCAGTTTACCGGGGACAGGGCGGCACGAGCAGTACTTC	CASSLPGTGRHEQYF
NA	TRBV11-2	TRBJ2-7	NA	TGTGCCAGCAAAAGTAGAACCTACGAGCAGTACTTC	CASKSRTYEQYF
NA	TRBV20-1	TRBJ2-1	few	TGCAGTGCTAGTTATAGCGGATCAACCAATGAGCAGTTCTTC	CSASYSGSTNEQFF
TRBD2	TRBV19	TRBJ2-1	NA	TGTGCCAGTAGTATAGCGGTGAACTCGGGGGGCAATGAGCAGTTCTTC	CASSIAVNSGGNEQFF
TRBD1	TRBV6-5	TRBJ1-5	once	TGTGCCAGCAGCCTGACAGGGGGCCGGGATCAGCCCCAGCATTTT	CASSLTGGRDQPQHF
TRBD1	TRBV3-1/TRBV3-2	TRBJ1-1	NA	TGTGCCAGCAGCCCCCGCGAGAGGGGGCGAACTGAAGCTTTCTTT	CASSPRERGRTEAFF
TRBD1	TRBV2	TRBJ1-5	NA	TGTGCCAGCAGGAACCGGGACAGTGGGAATCAGCCCCAGCATTTT	CASRNRDSGNQPQHF
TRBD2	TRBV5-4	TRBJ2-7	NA	TGTGCCAGCAGCGCCGCCGGGACTACCGAGCAGTACTTC	CASSAAGTTEQYF
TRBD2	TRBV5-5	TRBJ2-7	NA	TGTGCCAGCAGCTTAAGGACTAGCGTTCCCGAGCAGTACTTC	CASSLRTSVPEQYF
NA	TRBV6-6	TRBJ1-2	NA	TGTGCCAGCAATCGCGCTGGAGCTAACTATGGCTACACCTTC	CASNRAGANYGYTF
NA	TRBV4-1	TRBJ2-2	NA	TGCGCCAGCAAGTGGCTAGAGAACACCGGGGAGCTGTTTTTT	CASKWLENTGELFF
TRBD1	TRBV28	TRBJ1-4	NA	TGTGCCAGCAGACTTCCAGGACAGGCGGATGAAAAACTGTTTTTT	CASRLPGQADEKLFF
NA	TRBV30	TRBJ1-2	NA	TGTGCCTGGAGTGGACCAACAGTTGGCTACACCTTC	CAWSGPTVGYTF
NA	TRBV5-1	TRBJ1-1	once	TGCGCCAGCAGCTTGACAGCCTACACTGAAGCTTTCTTT	CASSLTAYTEAFF
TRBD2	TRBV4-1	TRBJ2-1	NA	TGCGCCAGCAGCCTTACTAGCGGACCTTACAATGAGCAGTTCTTC	CASSLTSGPYNEQFF
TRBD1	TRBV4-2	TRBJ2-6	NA	TGTGCCAGCAGCCAAGTCTCGGCGTTTTCCGGGACAGTGATCTCTGGGGCCAACGTCCTGACTTTC	CASSQVSAFSGTVISGANVLTF